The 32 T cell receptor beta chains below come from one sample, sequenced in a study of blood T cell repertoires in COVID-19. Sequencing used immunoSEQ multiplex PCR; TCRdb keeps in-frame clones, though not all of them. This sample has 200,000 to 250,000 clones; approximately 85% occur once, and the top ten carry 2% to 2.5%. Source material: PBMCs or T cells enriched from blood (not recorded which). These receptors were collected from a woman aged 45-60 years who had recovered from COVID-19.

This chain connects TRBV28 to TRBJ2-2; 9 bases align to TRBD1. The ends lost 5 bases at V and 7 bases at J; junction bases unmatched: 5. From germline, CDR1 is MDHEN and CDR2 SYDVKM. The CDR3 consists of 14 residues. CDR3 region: CASSTGGLSGELFF. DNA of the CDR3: TGTGCCAGCAGTACAGGGGGCTTGAGCGGGGAGCTGTTTTTT.

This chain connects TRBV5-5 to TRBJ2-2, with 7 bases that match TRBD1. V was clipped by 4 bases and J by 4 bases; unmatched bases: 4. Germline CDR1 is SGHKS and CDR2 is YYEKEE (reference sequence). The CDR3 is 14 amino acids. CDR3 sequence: CASSTGQTTGELFF. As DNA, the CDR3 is TGTGCCAGCAGCACGGGACAGACCACCGGGGAGCTGTTTTTT.

The CDR3 region is CASSGSSNQPQHF. CDR3 DNA: TGTGCCAGTAGTGGGAGTAGCAATCAGCCCCAGCATTTT. The chain joins TRBV19 to TRBJ1-5; D gene ambiguous. Germline V CDR1 and CDR2: LNHDA, SQIVND (reference sequence). The CDR3 runs to 13 residues. The ends were cut back, 5 bases at V and 0 bases at J, with 5 bases in the middle.

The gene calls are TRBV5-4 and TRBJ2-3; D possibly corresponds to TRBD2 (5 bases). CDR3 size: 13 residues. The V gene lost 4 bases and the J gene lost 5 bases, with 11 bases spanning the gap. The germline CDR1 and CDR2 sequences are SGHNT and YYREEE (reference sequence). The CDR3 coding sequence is TGTGCCAGCAGCCGCGTCCGGGGAGATACGCAGTATTTT. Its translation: CASSRVRGDTQYF.

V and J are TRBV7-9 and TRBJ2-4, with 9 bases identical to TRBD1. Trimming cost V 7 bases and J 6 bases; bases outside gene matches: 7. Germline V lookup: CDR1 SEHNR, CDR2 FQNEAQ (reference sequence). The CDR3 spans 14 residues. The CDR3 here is CASNVQGAGNIQYF. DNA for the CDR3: TGTGCCAGCAACGTACAGGGGGCTGGAAACATTCAGTACTTC.

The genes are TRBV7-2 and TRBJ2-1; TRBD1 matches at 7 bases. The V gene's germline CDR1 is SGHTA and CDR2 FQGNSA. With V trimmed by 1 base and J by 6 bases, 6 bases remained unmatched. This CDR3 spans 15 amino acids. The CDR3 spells CASSLEGQHTNEQFF. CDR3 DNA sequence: TGTGCCAGCAGCTTAGAGGGACAGCATACCAATGAGCAGTTCTTC.

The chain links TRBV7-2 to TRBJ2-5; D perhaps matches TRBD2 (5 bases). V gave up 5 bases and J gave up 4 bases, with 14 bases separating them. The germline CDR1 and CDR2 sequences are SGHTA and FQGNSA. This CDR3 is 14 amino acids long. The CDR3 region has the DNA TGTGCCAGCAGCCCCTTTCCGGGGAGAGAGACCCAGTACTTC. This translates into CASSPFPGRETQYF.

Here the CDR3 reads CASRVGYTEAFF. The CDR3 DNA is TGTGCCAGCAGGGTCGGGTACACTGAAGCTTTCTTT. The chain carries TRBV7-2 and TRBJ1-1, with D uncertain. V was pared by 6 bases and J by 3 bases, with 8 bases between. There are 12 residues in the CDR3. Germline V gives CDR1 SGHTA, CDR2 FQGNSA.

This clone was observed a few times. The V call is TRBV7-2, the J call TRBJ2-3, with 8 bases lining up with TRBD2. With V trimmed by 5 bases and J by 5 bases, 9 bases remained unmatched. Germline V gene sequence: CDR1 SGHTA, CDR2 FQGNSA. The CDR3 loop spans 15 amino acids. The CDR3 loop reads CASSPGGEGEDTQYF. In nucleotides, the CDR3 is TGTGCCAGCAGCCCCGGGGGGGAGGGCGAAGATACGCAGTATTTT. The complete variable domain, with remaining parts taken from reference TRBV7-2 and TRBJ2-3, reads GAGVSQSPSNKVTEKGKDVELRCDPISGHTALYWYRQSLGQGLEFLIYFQGNSAPDKSGLPSDRFSAERTGGSVSTLTIQRTQQEDSAVYLCASSPGGEGEDTQYFGPGTRLTVL.

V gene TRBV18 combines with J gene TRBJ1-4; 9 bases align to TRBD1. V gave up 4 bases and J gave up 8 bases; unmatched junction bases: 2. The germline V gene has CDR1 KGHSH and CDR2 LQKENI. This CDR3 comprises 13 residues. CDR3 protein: CASSLGTGEKLFF. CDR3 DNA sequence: TGTGCCAGCTCACTAGGGACAGGGGAAAAACTGTTTTTT.

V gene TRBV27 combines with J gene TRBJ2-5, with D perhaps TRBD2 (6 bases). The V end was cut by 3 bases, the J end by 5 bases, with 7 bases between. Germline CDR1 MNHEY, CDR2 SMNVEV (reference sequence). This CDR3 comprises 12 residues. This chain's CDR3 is CASSFRGETQYF. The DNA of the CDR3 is TGTGCCAGCAGTTTTCGGGGGGAGACCCAGTACTTC.

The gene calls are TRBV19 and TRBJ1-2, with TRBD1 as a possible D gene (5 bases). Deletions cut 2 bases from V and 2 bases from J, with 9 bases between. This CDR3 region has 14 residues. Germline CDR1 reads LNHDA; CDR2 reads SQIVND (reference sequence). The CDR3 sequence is CASSITDNNYGYTF. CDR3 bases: TGTGCCAGTAGTATAACGGACAACAACTATGGCTACACCTTC.

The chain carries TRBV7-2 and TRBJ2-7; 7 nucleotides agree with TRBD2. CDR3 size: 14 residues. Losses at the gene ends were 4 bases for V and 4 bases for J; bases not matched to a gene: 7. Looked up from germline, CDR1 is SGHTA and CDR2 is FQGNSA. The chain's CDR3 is CASSYGLGAYEQYF. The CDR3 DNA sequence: TGTGCCAGCAGCTACGGACTAGGGGCGTACGAGCAGTACTTC.

CDR3 sequence (DNA): TGCGCCAGCAGCTTGGGACTCACTAACAATGAGCAGTTCTTC. Translated, it gives CASSLGLTNNEQFF. The chain joins TRBV5-1 to TRBJ2-1; D is ambiguous. This CDR3 region has 14 residues. V lost 0 bases, J lost 5 bases, and 9 bases lay in between. From germline, CDR1 is SGHRS and CDR2 YFSETQ. Full variable domain (rest looked up from reference TRBV5-1 and TRBJ2-1): KAGVTQTPRYLIKTRGQQVTLSCSPISGHRSVSWYQQTPGQGLQFLFEYFSETQRNKGNFPGRFSGRQFSNSRSEMNVSTLELGDSALYLCASSLGLTNNEQFFGPGTRLTVL.

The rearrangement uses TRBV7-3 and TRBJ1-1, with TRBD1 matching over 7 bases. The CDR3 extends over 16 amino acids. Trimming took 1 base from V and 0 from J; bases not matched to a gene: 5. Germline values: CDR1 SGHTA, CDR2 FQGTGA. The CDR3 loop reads CASSLKTGAMNTEAFF. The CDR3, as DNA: TGTGCCAGCAGCTTAAAAACAGGGGCAATGAACACTGAAGCTTTCTTT.

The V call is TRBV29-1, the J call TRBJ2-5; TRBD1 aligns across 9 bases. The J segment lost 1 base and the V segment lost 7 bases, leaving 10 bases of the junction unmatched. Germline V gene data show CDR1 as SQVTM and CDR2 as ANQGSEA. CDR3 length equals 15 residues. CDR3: CSETRDREPQETQYF. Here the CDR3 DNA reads TGCAGCGAAACCCGGGACAGGGAACCCCAAGAGACCCAGTACTTC.

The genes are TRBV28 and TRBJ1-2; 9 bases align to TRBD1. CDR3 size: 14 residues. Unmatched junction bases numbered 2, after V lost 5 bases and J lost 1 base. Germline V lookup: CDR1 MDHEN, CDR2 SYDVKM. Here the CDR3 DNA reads TGTGCCAGCAGTGAGGGACAGGGTAACTATGGCTACACCTTC. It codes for CASSEGQGNYGYTF.

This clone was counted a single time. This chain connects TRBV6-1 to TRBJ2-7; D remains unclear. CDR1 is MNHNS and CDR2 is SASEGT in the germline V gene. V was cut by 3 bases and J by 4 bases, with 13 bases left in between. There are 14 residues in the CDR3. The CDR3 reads CASSESTPRYEQYF. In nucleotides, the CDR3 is TGTGCCAGCAGTGAGTCCACCCCGCGGTACGAGCAGTACTTC.

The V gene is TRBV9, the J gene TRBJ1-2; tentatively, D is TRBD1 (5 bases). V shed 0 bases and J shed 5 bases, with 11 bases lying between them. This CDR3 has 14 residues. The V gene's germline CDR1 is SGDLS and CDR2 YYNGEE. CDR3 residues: CASSVGGGRYGYTF. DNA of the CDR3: TGTGCCAGCAGCGTAGGCGGGGGAAGGTATGGCTACACCTTC. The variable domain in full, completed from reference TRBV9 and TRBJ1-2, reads DSGVTQTPKHLITATGQRVTLRCSPRSGDLSVYWYQQSLDQGLQFLIQYYNGEERAKGNILERFSAQQFPDLHSELNLSSLELGDSALYFCASSVGGGRYGYTFGSGTRLTVV.

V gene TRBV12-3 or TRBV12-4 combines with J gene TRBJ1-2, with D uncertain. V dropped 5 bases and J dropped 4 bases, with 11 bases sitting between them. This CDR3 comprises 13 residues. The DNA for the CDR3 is TGTGCCAGCAGTCACTCTATCCGCTATGGCTACACCTTC. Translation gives CASSHSIRYGYTF.

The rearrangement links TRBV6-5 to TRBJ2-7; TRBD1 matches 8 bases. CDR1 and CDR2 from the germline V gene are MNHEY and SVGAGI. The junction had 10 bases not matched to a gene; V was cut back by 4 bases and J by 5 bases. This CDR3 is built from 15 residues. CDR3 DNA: TGTGCCAGCAGTTTTGACCGGGACAGGATCGACGAGCAGTACTTC. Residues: CASSFDRDRIDEQYF.

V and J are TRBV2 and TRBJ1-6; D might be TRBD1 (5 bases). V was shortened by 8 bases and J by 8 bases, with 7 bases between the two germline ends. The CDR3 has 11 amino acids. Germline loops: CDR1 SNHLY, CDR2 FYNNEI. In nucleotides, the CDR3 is TGTGCCAGCTGGGGCGATTCACCCCTCCACTTT. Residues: CASWGDSPLHF.

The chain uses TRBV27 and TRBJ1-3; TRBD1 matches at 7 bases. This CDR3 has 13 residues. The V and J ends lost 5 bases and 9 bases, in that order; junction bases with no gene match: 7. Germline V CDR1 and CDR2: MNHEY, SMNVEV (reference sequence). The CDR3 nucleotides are TGTGCCAGCAGTCGAGACCACAGGGGCACCATATATTTT. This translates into CASSRDHRGTIYF.

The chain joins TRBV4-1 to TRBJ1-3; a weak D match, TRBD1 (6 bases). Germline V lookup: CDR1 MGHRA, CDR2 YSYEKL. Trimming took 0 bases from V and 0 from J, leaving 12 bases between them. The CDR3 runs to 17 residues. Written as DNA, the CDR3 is TGCGCCAGCAGCCAAGATCGGACAGTTCTCTCTGGAAACACCATATATTTT. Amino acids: CASSQDRTVLSGNTIYF.

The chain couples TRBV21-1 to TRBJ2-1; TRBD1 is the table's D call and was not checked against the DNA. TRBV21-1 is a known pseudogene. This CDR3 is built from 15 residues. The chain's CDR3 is CASSVPGTVHNEQFF. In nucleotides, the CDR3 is TGTGCCAGCAGCGTCCCGGGGACAGTCCACAATGAGCAGTTCTTC.

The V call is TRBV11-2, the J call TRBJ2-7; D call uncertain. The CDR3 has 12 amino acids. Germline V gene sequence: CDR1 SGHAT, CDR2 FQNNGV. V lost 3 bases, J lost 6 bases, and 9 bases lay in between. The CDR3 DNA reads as TGTGCCAGCAGCTTTGAGACGGGCGAGCAGTACTTC. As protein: CASSFETGEQYF.

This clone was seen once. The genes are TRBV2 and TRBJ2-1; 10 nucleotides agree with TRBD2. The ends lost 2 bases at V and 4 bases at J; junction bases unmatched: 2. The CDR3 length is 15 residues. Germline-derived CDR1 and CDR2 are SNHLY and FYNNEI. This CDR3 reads CASSETSGEYNEQFF. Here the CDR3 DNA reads TGTGCCAGCAGTGAAACTAGCGGGGAGTACAATGAGCAGTTCTTC. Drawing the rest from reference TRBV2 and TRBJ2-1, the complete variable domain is EPEVTQTPSHQVTQMGQEVILRCVPISNHLYFYWYRQILGQKVEFLVSFYNNEISEKSEIFDDQFSVERPDGSNFTLKIRSTKLEDSAMYFCASSETSGEYNEQFFGPGTRLTVL.

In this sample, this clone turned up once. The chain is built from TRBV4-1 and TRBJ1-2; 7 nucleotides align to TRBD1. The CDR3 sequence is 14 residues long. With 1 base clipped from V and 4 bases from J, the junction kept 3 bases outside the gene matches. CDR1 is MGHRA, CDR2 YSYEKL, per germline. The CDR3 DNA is TGCGCCAGCAGCCAAGGCCGACAGGGCTATGGCTACACCTTC. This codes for CASSQGRQGYGYTF.

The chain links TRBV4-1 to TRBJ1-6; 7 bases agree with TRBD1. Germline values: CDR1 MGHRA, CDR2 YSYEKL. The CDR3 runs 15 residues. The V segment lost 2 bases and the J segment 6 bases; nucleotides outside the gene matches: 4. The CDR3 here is CASSQSDRINSPLHF. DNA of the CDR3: TGCGCCAGCAGCCAATCGGACAGGATTAATTCACCCCTCCACTTT.

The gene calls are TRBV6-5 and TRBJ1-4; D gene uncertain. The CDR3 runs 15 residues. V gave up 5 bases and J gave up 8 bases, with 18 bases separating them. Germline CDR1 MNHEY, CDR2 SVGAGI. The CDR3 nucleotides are TGTGCCAGCAGTACCCCGCCGGCAAGGAGGGAAAAACTGTTTTTT. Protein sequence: CASSTPPARREKLFF.

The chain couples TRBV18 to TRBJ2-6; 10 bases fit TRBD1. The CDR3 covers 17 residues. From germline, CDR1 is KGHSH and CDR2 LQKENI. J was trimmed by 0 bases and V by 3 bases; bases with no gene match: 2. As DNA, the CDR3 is TGTGCCAGCTCACCGACAGGGGGCTACTCTGGGGCCAACGTCCTGACTTTC. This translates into CASSPTGGYSGANVLTF.

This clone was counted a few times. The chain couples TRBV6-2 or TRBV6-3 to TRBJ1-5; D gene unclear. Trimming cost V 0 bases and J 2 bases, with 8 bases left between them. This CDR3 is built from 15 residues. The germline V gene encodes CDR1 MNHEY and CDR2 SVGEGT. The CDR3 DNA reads TGTGCCAGCAGTTACTCGTACGCGGGCAATCAGCCCCAGCATTTT. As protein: CASSYSYAGNQPQHF.